This T cell receptor beta chain was identified during a study of blood T cell repertoires in COVID-19. Study background: Samples representing acute and convalescent COVID-19 were sourced from the United States, Italy and Spain. PBMCs, B-cell-depleted T cells, or T cells were the source of the cDNA or gDNA that made up the material.

The germline CDR1 and CDR2 sequences are SGHVS and FNYEAQ. The junction had 6 bases not matched to a gene; V was cut back by 1 base and J by 5 bases. The CDR3 contains 16 residues. The repertoire was sequenced with immunoSEQ multiplex PCR; TCRdb's copy has only in-frame clones and lacks some. The data hold 200,000 or so clones, with about 85% observed a single time. Sequencing input: peripheral blood. The chain links TRBV7-6 to TRBJ2-5; 11 nucleotides align to TRBD2. The source of this sequence is a man between 65 and 85 years old with acute or convalescent COVID-19. The CDR3 DNA reads as TGTGCCAGCAGCTTAGTTAGGACTAGCGGGCGCGAGACCCAGTACTTC. Amino acids: CASSLVRTSGRETQYF.